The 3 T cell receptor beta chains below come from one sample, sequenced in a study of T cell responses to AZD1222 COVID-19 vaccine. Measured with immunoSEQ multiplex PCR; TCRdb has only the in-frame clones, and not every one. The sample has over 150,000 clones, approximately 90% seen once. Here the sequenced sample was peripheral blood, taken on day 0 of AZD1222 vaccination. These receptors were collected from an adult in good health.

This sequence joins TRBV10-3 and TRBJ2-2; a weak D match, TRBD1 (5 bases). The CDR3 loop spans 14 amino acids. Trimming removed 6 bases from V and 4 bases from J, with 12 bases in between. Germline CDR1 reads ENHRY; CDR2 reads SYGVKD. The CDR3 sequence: CAIRSTATTGELFF. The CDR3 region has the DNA TGTGCCATCAGGTCGACAGCGACCACCGGGGAGCTGTTTTTT.

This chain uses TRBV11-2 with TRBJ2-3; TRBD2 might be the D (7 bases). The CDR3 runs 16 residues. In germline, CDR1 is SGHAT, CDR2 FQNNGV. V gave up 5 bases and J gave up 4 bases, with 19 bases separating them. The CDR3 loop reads CASSLKGGTKADTQYF. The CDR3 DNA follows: TGTGCCAGCAGCCTTAAAGGGGGGACTAAGGCAGATACGCAGTATTTT.

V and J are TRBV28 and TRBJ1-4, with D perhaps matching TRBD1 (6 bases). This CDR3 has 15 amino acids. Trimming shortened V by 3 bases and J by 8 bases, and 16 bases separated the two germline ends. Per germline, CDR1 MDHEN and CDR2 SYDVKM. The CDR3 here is CASSLYRVGEEKLFF. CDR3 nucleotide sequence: TGTGCCAGCAGTTTGTACAGGGTCGGGGAGGAAAAACTGTTTTTT.